This TCR beta chain was captured by sequencing in a study of monozygotic twins with inflammatory bowel disease. UMIs were attached via template switching, each with a 6-nucleotide sample barcode. Using the 5' RACE reads, TCRdb records one entry per CDR3 protein without DNA. The table lists under 150,000 distinct CDR3 sequences. The specimen was blood. The sequence came from a human donor with ulcerative colitis or Crohn's disease, or a healthy co-twin of an affected twin (not recorded which).

The CDR3 sequence: CASSYFGDNEQFF. V and J are TRBV6-5 and TRBJ2-1. The CDR3 contains 13 residues. Germline CDR1 is MNHEY and CDR2 is SVGAGI.